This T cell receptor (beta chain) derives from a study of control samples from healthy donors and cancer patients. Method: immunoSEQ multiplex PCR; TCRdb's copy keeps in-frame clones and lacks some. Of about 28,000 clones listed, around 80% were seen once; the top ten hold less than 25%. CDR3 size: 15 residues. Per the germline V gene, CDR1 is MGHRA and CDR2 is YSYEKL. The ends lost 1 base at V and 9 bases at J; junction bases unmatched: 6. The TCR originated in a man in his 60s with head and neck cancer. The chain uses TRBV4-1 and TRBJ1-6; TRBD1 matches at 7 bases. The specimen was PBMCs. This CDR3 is CASSQGQGVGSPLHF. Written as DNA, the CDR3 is TGCGCCAGCAGCCAAGGACAGGGCGTGGGTTCACCCCTCCACTTT.